The T cell receptor beta chain under discussion was sequenced for a study of T cells in Graves' hyperthyroidism and ophthalmopathy. Over 18 months, lack of ophthalmopathy progression marked Graves' hyperthyroidism as stable. On the basis of clinical symptoms, serum thyroxine and TRAb, thyroid ultrasound and orbital computed tomography, diagnoses were made. Details on this clonotype: Its matching antigen is unknown.

There are 12 residues in the CDR3. The junction had 4 bases not matched to a gene; V was cut back by 4 bases and J by 5 bases. Germline CDR1 and CDR2: DFQATT and SNEGSKA (reference sequence). Study-level findings and limits: Ophthalmopathy was distinguished from stable hyperthyroidism by 13 V-J signatures.

Researchers amplified the TCR beta CDR3 regions from RNA transcripts. The TCR CDR3 first-round RT-PCR relied on the HTBI primer set. One entry per CDR3 protein, called by TCRdb with MiXCR from the multiplex PCR reads. The sample carries fewer than 650,000 distinct CDR3 sequences, approximately 14% recorded once. The genes are TRBV20-1 and TRBJ2-7; the match to TRBD2 covers 8 bases. The sequence derives from a middle-aged woman with Graves' hyperthyroidism. Material for sequencing was blood. The CDR3 protein is CSAKLAGNEQYF. The CDR3 nucleotides are TGCAGTGCTAAGCTAGCGGGTAACGAGCAGTACTTC.